These 20 T cell receptor beta chains came from one sample sequenced in a study of breast tumors, draining lymph nodes, adjacent tissues. TCRdb reanalysed the multiplex PCR reads using MiXCR and keeps one entry per CDR3 protein. The sample has 20,000 to 25,000 distinct CDR3 sequences, less than 40% seen once. Sequencing was done on a sample of breast tumor tissue. The receptor set was obtained from a female donor with breast cancer. Some clones in this sample may be carry-over from other donors' samples.

This clonotype was counted ten times or more. The J gene is TRBJ2-7, the V gene TRBV20-1, with 7 bases lining up with TRBD1. The CDR3 is 15 amino acids. The germline V gene encodes CDR1 DFQATT and CDR2 SNEGSKA (reference sequence). J was trimmed by 2 bases and V by 5 bases; bases with no gene match: 12. CDR3 residues: CSAETPGTETYEQYF. The CDR3 coding sequence is TGCAGTGCTGAGACCCCTGGGACAGAGACCTACGAGCAGTACTTC.

This clonotype showed up many times. The chain links TRBV7-9 to TRBJ2-5; TRBD2 matches at 14 bases. The CDR3 has 20 residues. Germline CDR1 reads SEHNR; CDR2 reads FQNEAQ (reference sequence). With 4 bases clipped from V and 5 bases from J, the junction kept 18 bases outside the gene matches. The DNA of the CDR3 is TGTGCCAGCAGCTGGCCCCGAGGGACTAGCGGGAGCCCCGAGGGGGAGACCCAGTACTTC. Amino acid sequence: CASSWPRGTSGSPEGETQYF.

Remarks on this clonotype: One end of the junction varies from germline; a read error may be responsible. This chain links TRBV7-9 with TRBJ2-5, with D tentatively TRBD1 or TRBD2 (5 bases each). Germline CDR1 and CDR2: SEHNR and FQNEAQ (reference sequence). This CDR3 has 16 amino acids. CDR3 sequence: CVSSTRGAVIQETQYF. CDR3 coding DNA: TGTGTCAGCAGCACCCGAGGGGCGGTGATCCAGGAGACCCAGTACTTC.

Note on this clonotype: This sequence may be a read error, since a much larger clone differs from it by one base. The chain employs TRBV30 and TRBJ1-6; D perhaps matches TRBD1 (6 bases). CDR1 is GTSNPN, CDR2 SVGIG, per germline (reference sequence). This CDR3 is built from 15 residues. CDR3 region: CAWSVSWGDNSPPHF. CDR3 bases: TGTGCCTGGAGTGTATCGTGGGGGGACAATTCACCCCCCCACTTT.

This clonotype was found many times. The rearrangement links TRBV11-2 to TRBJ2-3; maybe TRBD2 (6 bases). From germline, CDR1 is SGHAT and CDR2 FQNNGV. The CDR3 runs to 16 residues. V dropped 0 bases and J dropped 0 bases, with 10 bases sitting between them. CDR3 coding DNA: TGTGCCAGCAGCTTAGAAGGGACTCTCAGCACAGATACGCAGTATTTT. It codes for CASSLEGTLSTDTQYF.

This clonotype has ten or more counts. The rearrangement uses TRBV9 and TRBJ2-1; the D is unclear. CDR1 and CDR2 from the germline V gene are SGDLS and YYNGEE. The CDR3 spans 14 residues. V was shortened by 0 bases and J by 3 bases, with 7 bases between the two germline ends. CDR3 DNA: TGTGCCAGCAGCGTAGACGGCAGCTACAATGAGCAGTTCTTC. It encodes CASSVDGSYNEQFF.

This clonotype was seen at least ten times. This chain connects TRBV10-3 to TRBJ1-3; TRBD1 matches at 10 bases. The germline CDR1 and CDR2 sequences are ENHRY and SYGVKD. The CDR3 is 16 residues long. V was clipped by 4 bases and J by 4 bases; unmatched bases: 7. The CDR3 sequence is CAISGPGQGTGNTIYF. CDR3 coding DNA: TGTGCCATCAGTGGACCGGGACAGGGGACGGGAAACACCATATATTTT.

The chain recombines TRBV5-1 with TRBJ1-4; D is ambiguous. V dropped 5 bases and J dropped 0 bases, with 8 bases sitting between them. Germline-derived CDR1 and CDR2 are SGHRS and YFSETQ. CDR3 size: 14 residues. CDR3 loop: CASRDFATNEKLFF. The CDR3 DNA reads as TGCGCCAGCAGAGATTTTGCAACTAATGAAAAACTGTTTTTT.

This clonotype was seen ten or more times. In DNA form, the CDR3 reads TGTGCCAGTAGTGGCCTCCCAGGGACCCAGGACTATGGCTACACCTTC. Its protein product is CASSGLPGTQDYGYTF. The V gene is TRBV19, the J gene TRBJ1-2, with a weak D call TRBD1 (5 bases). The CDR3 loop spans 16 amino acids. The germline V gene encodes CDR1 LNHDA and CDR2 SQIVND (reference sequence). V dropped 5 bases and J dropped 3 bases, with 19 bases sitting between them.

This clonotype was recorded only once. The rearrangement uses TRBV5-1 and TRBJ2-3, with 8 bases that match TRBD2. This CDR3 has 17 residues. Germline V CDR1 and CDR2: SGHRS, YFSETQ. V was pared by 4 bases and J by 2 bases, with 12 bases of the junction left unmatched. The CDR3 loop is CASSNSLLADVTDTQYF. The CDR3 DNA sequence: TGCGCCAGCAGCAACTCCTTACTAGCGGACGTCACAGATACGCAGTATTTT.

This clonotype was observed many times. The rearrangement uses TRBV4-1 and TRBJ2-1, with 8 positions matching TRBD1. The CDR3 has 18 residues. Germline V gene lookup returns CDR1 MGHRA and CDR2 YSYEKL. V dropped 1 base and J dropped 0; count of bases not matched to a gene: 8. In nucleotides, the CDR3 is TGCGCCAGCAGCCAAGTCTTGGGACAGGCCAGCTCCTACAATGAGCAGTTCTTC. This gives the protein CASSQVLGQASSYNEQFF.

CDR3 amino acids: CASSDRPIGSPLHF. The CDR3 DNA reads TGTGCCAGCAGCGACCGTCCCATCGGGTCACCCCTCCACTTT. The V call is TRBV6-1, the J call TRBJ1-6; D remains ambiguous. The germline V gene has CDR1 MNHNS and CDR2 SASEGT. V was trimmed by 6 bases and J by 10 bases, leaving 16 bases between them. The CDR3 is 14 amino acids.

Sample share makes this clonotype medium-sized. The V call is TRBV20-1, the J call TRBJ1-2; 8 positions agree with TRBD1. V shed 0 bases and J 8 bases; nucleotides not matched to a gene: 5. The CDR3 has 13 residues. Germline V gene data show CDR1 as DFQATT and CDR2 as SNEGSKA (reference sequence). The CDR3 sequence: CSARDRTGKGYTF. DNA of the CDR3: TGCAGTGCTAGAGATCGGACAGGGAAAGGCTACACCTTC.

This clonotype has ten or more counts. The gene calls are TRBV25-1 and TRBJ2-2, with D possibly being TRBD2 (7 bases). This CDR3 is built from 15 residues. The germline V gene has CDR1 MGHDK and CDR2 SYGVNS. V was trimmed by 4 bases and J by 7 bases, leaving 16 bases between them. The CDR3 nucleotides read TGTGCCAGCAGTGGAACAGGGAGGGGAGGCGGGGAGCTGTTTTTT. Protein sequence: CASSGTGRGGGELFF.

As concerns this clonotype: A much larger clone lies a single base off, so this may be a read error. The gene calls are TRBV6-2 or TRBV6-3 and TRBJ2-1, with 8 bases that match TRBD2. CDR3 length equals 15 residues. In germline, CDR1 is MNHEY, CDR2 SVGEGT. The CDR3 DNA sequence: TGTGCCAGCACGCCGGGGGGGCACACCTACAATGGGCAGTTCTTC. Its translation is CASTPGGHTYNGQFF.

This clonotype came up many times. The chain recombines TRBV25-1 with TRBJ1-4; TRBD1 might be the D (5 bases). Germline-derived CDR1 and CDR2 are MGHDK and SYGVNS. V lost 7 bases to trimming and J lost 5 bases, with 14 bases between them. The CDR3 has 14 residues. CDR3 in DNA: TGTGCCAGCACACCGGGACGGCTGAATGAAAAACTGTTTTTT. As protein: CASTPGRLNEKLFF.

This clonotype is medium-sized (0.01 to 0.1%) in the sample. The chain employs TRBV9 and TRBJ2-5, with D perhaps matching TRBD1 (6 bases). V was shortened by 0 bases and J by 2 bases, with 11 bases between the two germline ends. This CDR3 has 15 residues. Germline loops: CDR1 SGDLS, CDR2 YYNGEE. The CDR3: CASSVDTGLQETQYF. CDR3 nucleotides: TGTGCCAGCAGCGTAGATACAGGGCTACAAGAGACCCAGTACTTC.

This clonotype was seen many times. The V gene is TRBV5-4, the J gene TRBJ2-1; D ambiguous. V gave up 0 bases and J gave up 7 bases, with 11 bases separating them. This CDR3 has 14 residues. Germline CDR1 reads SGHNT; CDR2 reads YYREEE (reference sequence). In nucleotides, the CDR3 is TGTGCCAGCAGCTTGGGAGGTGGGCGGAATGAGCAGTTCTTC. It specifies CASSLGGGRNEQFF.

The chain couples TRBV12-3 or TRBV12-4 to TRBJ1-1; D gene unclear. This CDR3 region has 11 residues. V lost 3 bases and J lost 7, with 6 bases in between. Here the CDR3 reads CASSFTREAFF. In DNA, the CDR3 is TGTGCCAGCAGTTTTACCCGTGAAGCTTTCTTT.

Ten or more counts support this clonotype. The V gene is TRBV11-2, the J gene TRBJ1-3; perhaps TRBD1 as D (6 bases). Germline CDR1 and CDR2: SGHAT and FQNNGV. V lost 1 base and J 2 bases, leaving 12 bases between the germline ends. The CDR3 is made up of 16 amino acids. The CDR3: CASSLGTGRTGNTIYF. CDR3 bases: TGTGCCAGCAGCTTAGGTACAGGGAGGACTGGAAACACCATATATTTT.